The 21 T cell receptor beta chains presented below share a single source sample, sequenced in a study of cytomegalovirus exposure and HLA in healthy donors. The table came from immunoSEQ multiplex PCR; TCRdb's copy has only in-frame clones and leaves some out. The data hold roughly 150,000 clones, with 80% to 90% observed a single time. The sequencing sample was made of PBMCs. The receptor source for this set is a young woman in good health and CMV-seronegative.

The chain has TRBV14 and TRBJ1-2, with 7 bases aligning to TRBD1. The CDR3 contains 17 residues. CDR1 is SGHDN and CDR2 is FVKESK in the germline V gene. Trimming cost V 3 bases and J 3 bases; bases outside gene matches: 13. The CDR3, as DNA: TGTGCCAGCAGCCACCTTTACCTTGACAGGGTAGACTATGGCTACACCTTC. Protein: CASSHLYLDRVDYGYTF. The full variable domain, with the rest looked up from reference TRBV14 and TRBJ1-2, is EAGVTQFPSHSVIEKGQTVTLRCDPISGHDNLYWYRRVMGKEIKFLLHFVKESKQDESGMPNNRFLAERTGGTYSTLKVQPAELEDSGVYFCASSHLYLDRVDYGYTFGSGTRLTVV.

The V call is TRBV5-1, the J call TRBJ2-6, with TRBD1 matching over 7 bases. In germline, CDR1 is SGHRS, CDR2 YFSETQ. This CDR3 is built from 20 residues. The J segment lost 4 bases and the V segment lost 1 base, leaving 17 bases of the junction unmatched. CDR3 nucleotides: TGCGCCAGCAGCTTGCGGAACAGGGGCGTCGGCCCAAGGGGGGCCAACGTCCTGACTTTC. This gives the protein CASSLRNRGVGPRGANVLTF. Complete variable domain (other parts from reference TRBV5-1 and TRBJ2-6): KAGVTQTPRYLIKTRGQQVTLSCSPISGHRSVSWYQQTPGQGLQFLFEYFSETQRNKGNFPGRFSGRQFSNSRSEMNVSTLELGDSALYLCASSLRNRGVGPRGANVLTFGAGSRLTVL.

This CDR3 is CASSHPGTGPFYEQYF. The DNA of the CDR3 is TGCGCCAGCAGCCATCCCGGGACAGGGCCGTTCTACGAGCAGTACTTC. The genes are TRBV4-1 and TRBJ2-7, with TRBD1 identical over 9 bases. This CDR3 spans 16 amino acids. V lost 3 bases to trimming and J lost 3 bases; unmatched junction nucleotides: 9. Germline V gives CDR1 MGHRA, CDR2 YSYEKL.

This clone was detected only a few times. This chain links TRBV7-3 with TRBJ1-6; possibly TRBD1 for D (6 bases). Trimming shortened V by 1 base and J by 7 bases, and 8 bases separated the two germline ends. Germline loops: CDR1 SGHTA, CDR2 FQGTGA. This CDR3 spans 14 amino acids. The CDR3 bases are TGTGCCAGCAGCTTAAGGGGGGGCAATTCACCCCTCCACTTT. It codes for CASSLRGGNSPLHF.

This clone came up once. The chain joins TRBV27 to TRBJ1-2; D is possibly TRBD1 (6 bases). The germline V gene has CDR1 MNHEY and CDR2 SMNVEV (reference sequence). Trimming took off 6 bases at V and 6 bases at J, with 20 bases between the two ends. This CDR3 region has 15 residues. The DNA for the CDR3 is TGTGCCAGCAGCAACCACGTTGATGCAGGGGATGGCTACACCTTC. It is translated as CASSNHVDAGDGYTF.

This sequence joins TRBV30 and TRBJ2-2, with 8 bases aligning to TRBD2. Germline lookup yields CDR1 GTSNPN and CDR2 SVGIG (reference sequence). CDR3 length: 17 residues. With V trimmed by 0 bases and J by 7 bases, 13 bases remained unmatched. In nucleotides, the CDR3 is TGTGCCTGGAGTGTACTATTAACGGGGGGGCCCGGCGGGGAGCTGTTTTTT. This gives the protein CAWSVLLTGGPGGELFF.

Only one count was recorded for this clone. The chain couples TRBV7-9 to TRBJ2-7; D is perhaps TRBD2 (6 bases). This CDR3 contains 14 residues. V was shortened by 5 bases and J by 2 bases, with 13 bases between the two germline ends. From germline, CDR1 is SEHNR and CDR2 FQNEAQ (reference sequence). The CDR3 DNA reads as TGTGCCAGCAGCCTCAGTGGGAGGCCCTACGAGCAGTACTTC. Protein: CASSLSGRPYEQYF. Using reference TRBV7-9 and TRBJ2-7 for the parts outside the CDR3, the full variable domain is DTGVSQNPRHKITKRGQNVTFRCDPISEHNRLYWYRQTLGQGPEFLTYFQNEAQLEKSRLLSDRFSAERPKGSFSTLEIQRTEQGDSAMYLCASSLSGRPYEQYFGPGTRLTVT.

This chain joins TRBV5-4 and TRBJ1-6; D gene ambiguous. Germline-derived CDR1 and CDR2 are SGHNT and YYREEE (reference sequence). The V and J ends lost 3 bases and 6 bases respectively, with 10 bases between them. The CDR3 extends over 14 amino acids. The CDR3 loop is CASSSPGANSPLHF. The CDR3 nucleotides are TGTGCCAGCAGCTCCCCGGGTGCTAATTCACCCCTCCACTTT.

The chain links TRBV5-1 to TRBJ2-1, with 9 positions matching TRBD1. This CDR3 has 16 amino acids. V shed 6 bases and J 10 bases; nucleotides not matched to a gene: 17. Germline values: CDR1 SGHRS, CDR2 YFSETQ. CDR3 in amino acids: CASTLLPSQGAKEQFF. CDR3 bases: TGCGCCAGCACCCTCCTACCGTCACAGGGGGCAAAGGAGCAGTTCTTC.

Here the CDR3 DNA reads TGTGCCAGCTCACCGGGGGGAGCCAACGTCCTGACTTTC. It translates to CASSPGGANVLTF. The chain recombines TRBV18 with TRBJ2-6; possibly TRBD2 for D (6 bases). Trimming removed 3 bases at V and 7 bases at J, with 7 bases between. This CDR3 spans 13 amino acids. Germline V gene data show CDR1 as KGHSH and CDR2 as LQKENI.

The J gene is TRBJ1-2, the V gene TRBV19; D is perhaps TRBD1 (5 bases). The V end was cut by 6 bases, the J end by 4 bases, with 12 bases between. This CDR3 is built from 13 residues. In germline, CDR1 is LNHDA, CDR2 SQIVND (reference sequence). CDR3 protein: CASSLTGGYGYTF. Written as DNA, the CDR3 is TGTGCCAGTAGCCTAACAGGCGGCTATGGCTACACCTTC.

This clone came up once. The chain joins TRBV5-1 to TRBJ2-7, with D maybe TRBD2 (5 bases). This CDR3 contains 15 residues. In germline, CDR1 is SGHRS, CDR2 YFSETQ. Deletions cut 2 bases from V and 13 bases from J, with 25 bases between. The CDR3 here is CASSLLSMTGMDQYF. Here the CDR3 DNA reads TGCGCCAGCAGCTTATTATCCATGACGGGGATGGACCAATACTTC.

The rearrangement links TRBV14 to TRBJ2-7; unclear D gene. V was pared by 1 base and J by 2 bases, with 6 bases between. Germline-derived CDR1 and CDR2 are SGHDN and FVKESK. This CDR3 spans 13 amino acids. CDR3 sequence (DNA): TGTGCCAGCAGCCAAGCGGGTACCTACGAGCAGTACTTC. It encodes CASSQAGTYEQYF. Based on the CDR3 plus reference TRBV14 and TRBJ2-7, the full variable domain is EAGVTQFPSHSVIEKGQTVTLRCDPISGHDNLYWYRRVMGKEIKFLLHFVKESKQDESGMPNNRFLAERTGGTYSTLKVQPAELEDSGVYFCASSQAGTYEQYFGPGTRLTVT.

This chain uses TRBV7-2 with TRBJ2-7, with TRBD2 identical over 10 bases. The V segment lost 7 bases and the J segment 4 bases; nucleotides outside the gene matches: 13. This CDR3 is built from 16 residues. Germline CDR1 is SGHTA and CDR2 is FQGNSA. CDR3 sequence (DNA): TGTGCCAGCACTCGTTCGGGGGCTAGCGGGAGATACGAGCAGTACTTC. This codes for CASTRSGASGRYEQYF.

The rearrangement uses TRBV19 and TRBJ1-5; no definite D call. The length of the CDR3 is 14 residues. Germline lookup yields CDR1 LNHDA and CDR2 SQIVND (reference sequence). Trimming took off 7 bases at V and 1 base at J, with 11 bases between the two ends. DNA of the CDR3: TGTGCCAGTACCGGGTGGGTCAGCAATCAGCCCCAGCATTTT. This sequence encodes CASTGWVSNQPQHF.

A single count supports this clone. This chain joins TRBV6-5 and TRBJ2-1; 7 bases agree with TRBD2. V gave up 5 bases and J gave up 6 bases; unmatched junction bases: 4. This CDR3 contains 13 residues. From germline, CDR1 is MNHEY and CDR2 SVGAGI. The CDR3 is CASSQLAPNEQFF. The CDR3 DNA reads as TGTGCCAGCAGTCAACTAGCGCCCAATGAGCAGTTCTTC.

V gene TRBV7-8 combines with J gene TRBJ1-1, with 7 bases matching TRBD1. The V gene end was trimmed by 3 bases and the J gene end by 8 bases; junction bases not matched to a gene: 6. The CDR3 runs to 13 residues. Per germline, CDR1 SGHVS and CDR2 FQNEAQ. Here the CDR3 DNA reads TGTGCCAGCAGCTTGGCAGAGGGGGCGGAAGCTTTCTTT. Translation: CASSLAEGAEAFF. The complete variable domain, with remaining parts taken from reference TRBV7-8 and TRBJ1-1, reads GAGVSQSPRYKVAKRGQDVALRCDPISGHVSLFWYQQALGQGPEFLTYFQNEAQLDKSGLPSDRFFAERPEGSVSTLKIQRTQQEDSAVYLCASSLAEGAEAFFGQGTRLTVV.

This clone was detected once. The same CDR3 arises from other DNA sequences in this sample as well. The V and J genes are TRBV4-3 and TRBJ2-3; 10 bases line up with TRBD2. Germline V gene data show CDR1 as LGHNA and CDR2 as YSLEER. This CDR3 is built from 16 residues. V gave up 1 base and J gave up 0 bases; unmatched junction bases: 1. CDR3 amino acids: CASSQGTSGSTDTQYF. CDR3 nucleotides: TGCGCCAGCAGCCAAGGGACTAGCGGAAGCACAGATACGCAGTATTTT.

The CDR3 protein is CASSLGTQGGSYEQYF. Written as DNA, the CDR3 is TGCGCCAGCAGCTTGGGAACCCAAGGGGGATCCTACGAGCAGTACTTC. The chain recombines TRBV5-1 with TRBJ2-7; D possibly corresponds to TRBD1 (6 bases). In germline, CDR1 is SGHRS, CDR2 YFSETQ. The V end was cut by 0 bases, the J end by 1 base, with 14 bases between. The CDR3 is 16 amino acids.

V is TRBV5-6 and J is TRBJ2-6, with TRBD2 identical over 7 bases. Germline CDR1 reads SGHDT; CDR2 reads YYEEEE. The V and J ends lost 7 bases and 0 bases, in that order; junction bases with no gene match: 10. The CDR3 has 17 residues. DNA of the CDR3: TGTGCCAGCGGGTGGTCCCCTAGCGGCTCTGGGGCCAACGTCCTGACTTTC. The encoded protein is CASGWSPSGSGANVLTF.

This clone was detected a few times. This sequence joins TRBV7-2 and TRBJ2-1, with D perhaps matching TRBD2 (7 bases). V was pared by 5 bases and J by 7 bases, with 24 bases between. This CDR3 is 17 amino acids long. The germline gives CDR1 SGHTA, CDR2 FQGNSA. The CDR3 region is CASSPEAGAPPTNEQFF. CDR3 sequence (DNA): TGTGCCAGCAGCCCTGAGGCGGGGGCGCCGCCCACAAATGAGCAGTTCTTC.